The 26 T cell receptor beta chains presented below share a single source sample, sequenced in a study of cytomegalovirus exposure and HLA in healthy donors. The PCR employed 60 Vbeta primers together with 13 Jbeta primers. Profiled with immunoSEQ multiplex PCR; TCRdb holds only in-frame clones, not every one. The data hold about 150,000 clones, with around 10% observed a single time. The source material was PBMCs. All receptors come from a male donor in good health and CMV-seronegative.

The CDR3 reads CASSLNPLPAGELFF. Written as DNA, the CDR3 is TGTGCCAGCAGTTTAAATCCCCTCCCGGCCGGGGAGCTGTTTTTT. The V and J genes are TRBV28 and TRBJ2-2; the D is unclear. CDR1 is MDHEN and CDR2 is SYDVKM in the germline V gene. The ends were cut back, 2 bases at V and 6 bases at J, with 13 bases in the middle. The CDR3 contains 15 residues.

The V and J genes are TRBV9 and TRBJ1-2, with 8 bases that match TRBD1. Trimming at V came to 3 bases and at J to 8 bases, leaving 6 bases not matched to a gene. Germline CDR1 is SGDLS and CDR2 is YYNGEE. The length of the CDR3 is 13 residues. The CDR3 loop reads CASSATGAVGYTF. The CDR3, as DNA: TGTGCCAGCAGCGCGACAGGGGCGGTAGGCTACACCTTC.

This clone turned up a few times. This rearrangement joins TRBV7-9 to TRBJ1-6; D gene uncertain. Trimming stripped 5 bases from V and 7 bases from J, with 6 bases between. Looked up from germline, CDR1 is SEHNR and CDR2 is FQNEAQ (reference sequence). The CDR3 is 12 amino acids. The CDR3 loop is CASSLGNSPLHF. CDR3 sequence (DNA): TGTGCCAGCAGCCTTGGCAATTCACCCCTCCACTTT.

This sequence joins TRBV2 and TRBJ1-1, with D uncertain. The CDR3 is made up of 16 amino acids. The ends were cut back, 11 bases at V and 2 bases at J, with 24 bases in the middle. Germline V gene sequence: CDR1 SNHLY, CDR2 FYNNEI. CDR3 protein: CAGVLPKDGVNTEAFF. The CDR3 DNA is TGTGCCGGTGTTTTACCAAAAGACGGGGTCAACACTGAAGCTTTCTTT.

This clone was observed a handful of times. J is TRBJ1-1 and V is TRBV4-2; the D gene is possibly TRBD1 (6 bases). Deletions cut 0 bases from V and 4 bases from J, with 12 bases between. Germline CDR1 and CDR2: LGHNA and YNFKEQ. This CDR3 is 15 amino acids long. The CDR3 sequence: CASSQEGGMSTEAFF. The CDR3 DNA reads TGTGCCAGCAGCCAAGAAGGGGGTATGAGCACTGAAGCTTTCTTT.

In this sample, this clone turned up a few times. The genes are TRBV12-1 and TRBJ2-4; the table's D call, TRBD2, was not checked against the DNA. TRBV12-1 is a pseudogene. The CDR3 runs to 13 residues. CDR3 residues: CASSPPLKNIQYF. CDR3 nucleotide sequence: TGTGCCAGCAGCCCTCCCCTCAAAAACATTCAGTACTTC.

This clone occurred a few times. The chain is built from TRBV11-1 and TRBJ2-5; D unclear. The germline V and J ends were trimmed by 6 bases and 7 bases, with 15 bases remaining between them. This CDR3 comprises 13 residues. From germline, CDR1 is SGHAT and CDR2 FQDESV (reference sequence). CDR3 region: CASSLLSGWTQYF. The CDR3 DNA follows: TGTGCCAGCAGTTTACTGAGTGGTTGGACCCAGTACTTC.

This clone was observed a handful of times. The chain uses TRBV27 and TRBJ2-2; D perhaps matches TRBD1 (6 bases). Deletions cut 4 bases from V and 11 bases from J, with 17 bases between. Germline assignment: CDR1 MNHEY and CDR2 SMNVEV (reference sequence). The CDR3 is 14 amino acids. The CDR3 nucleotides are TGTGCCAGCAGTTCGCGACAGGCCCCGACCGAGCTGTTTTTT. It specifies CASSSRQAPTELFF.

This clone was observed a few times. CDR3 amino acids: CASSMRTGLGQETQYF. CDR3 DNA sequence: TGTGCCAGCAGCATGCGGACAGGTCTGGGGCAAGAGACCCAGTACTTC. This chain links TRBV21-1 with TRBJ2-5; no DNA check was done on the table's D call, TRBD1. TRBV21-1 is an annotated pseudogene. CDR3 length equals 16 residues.

This clone was counted between two and nine times. The chain uses TRBV27 and TRBJ2-7, with 9 bases fitting TRBD1. The CDR3 spans 14 residues. Germline V gives CDR1 MNHEY, CDR2 SMNVEV (reference sequence). Germline trimming cut 6 bases from V and 3 bases from J; bases unmatched to any gene: 6. The CDR3 loop reads CASSSWDRDYEQYF. The CDR3 DNA reads as TGTGCCAGCAGCTCGTGGGACAGGGACTACGAGCAGTACTTC.

The sample holds a few counts of this clone. Here the CDR3 reads CASSHPGDTEAFF. Written as DNA, the CDR3 is TGCGCCAGCAGCCACCCCGGGGACACTGAAGCTTTCTTT. The rearrangement joins TRBV4-1 to TRBJ1-1, with D unresolved. The CDR3 is made up of 13 amino acids. Per germline, CDR1 MGHRA and CDR2 YSYEKL. V shed 3 bases and J shed 3 bases, with 8 bases lying between them.

This clone was detected many times. This chain links TRBV5-4 with TRBJ1-1; D gene ambiguous. Germline V gene data show CDR1 as SGHNT and CDR2 as YYREEE (reference sequence). Trimming removed 4 bases from V and 2 bases from J, with 15 bases in between. The CDR3 runs 15 residues. The CDR3 region has the DNA TGTGCCAGCAGCCCCGTCACCGCGGTTAACACTGAAGCTTTCTTT. Its translation: CASSPVTAVNTEAFF.

The gene calls are TRBV5-1 and TRBJ2-7, with D maybe TRBD1 (6 bases). This CDR3 comprises 13 residues. The V and J ends lost 3 bases and 9 bases respectively, with 16 bases between them. CDR1 is SGHRS and CDR2 is YFSETQ in the germline V gene. The CDR3 loop is CASSSGNRVGQYF. The CDR3 coding sequence is TGCGCCAGCAGCTCGGGCAACAGGGTAGGGCAGTACTTC.

The J gene is TRBJ2-3, the V gene TRBV2, with 9 bases matching TRBD2. The V gene's germline CDR1 is SNHLY and CDR2 FYNNEI. The CDR3 spans 15 residues. With V trimmed by 2 bases and J by 3 bases, 3 bases remained unmatched. CDR3 loop: CASSEQRGATDTQYF. CDR3 in DNA: TGTGCCAGCAGTGAACAGCGGGGGGCTACAGATACGCAGTATTTT.

The V gene is TRBV18, the J gene TRBJ2-7; 7 bases match TRBD2. This CDR3 spans 16 amino acids. V dropped 0 bases and J dropped 3; count of bases not matched to a gene: 8. CDR1 is KGHSH and CDR2 is LQKENI in the germline V gene. CDR3 in DNA: TGTGCCAGCTCACCACCGGGGTGGCTAGCGGACTACGAGCAGTACTTC. This translates into CASSPPGWLADYEQYF.

This clone has a handful of counts. The rearrangement links TRBV15 to TRBJ2-3; weak D call: TRBD1 (6 bases). This CDR3 has 16 amino acids. Germline-derived CDR1 and CDR2 are LNHNV and YYDKDF (reference sequence). V dropped 0 bases and J dropped 3 bases, with 13 bases sitting between them. Written as DNA, the CDR3 is TGTGCCACCAGCAGAGAGGGCAGGGGTAGTACAGATACGCAGTATTTT. It translates to CATSREGRGSTDTQYF.

The chain joins TRBV19 to TRBJ1-5; D remains ambiguous. The ends were cut back, 3 bases at V and 0 bases at J, with 12 bases in the middle. The CDR3 loop spans 16 amino acids. In germline, CDR1 is LNHDA, CDR2 SQIVND (reference sequence). CDR3 region: CASSISWTFSNQPQHF. CDR3 nucleotide sequence: TGTGCCAGTAGTATCTCGTGGACTTTTAGCAATCAGCCCCAGCATTTT.

This clone was recorded a few times. The chain employs TRBV5-1 and TRBJ2-7; 7 bases line up with TRBD1. Germline CDR1 is SGHRS and CDR2 is YFSETQ. With 0 bases clipped from V and 1 base from J, the junction kept 4 bases outside the gene matches. The CDR3 is made up of 15 amino acids. DNA for the CDR3: TGCGCCAGCAGCTTGGCCGCGACAGGGTCCTACGAGCAGTACTTC. Translating it yields CASSLAATGSYEQYF. Full variable domain (outside the CDR3, taken from reference TRBV5-1 and TRBJ2-7): KAGVTQTPRYLIKTRGQQVTLSCSPISGHRSVSWYQQTPGQGLQFLFEYFSETQRNKGNFPGRFSGRQFSNSRSEMNVSTLELGDSALYLCASSLAATGSYEQYFGPGTRLTVT.

The chain joins TRBV11-2 to TRBJ2-3; 8 nucleotides align to TRBD2. The junction had 13 bases not matched to a gene; V was cut back by 5 bases and J by 3 bases. The CDR3 has 17 amino acids. CDR1 SGHAT and CDR2 FQNNGV come from the germline V gene. The CDR3 loop reads CASSDSGGLAGTDTQYF. As DNA, the CDR3 is TGTGCCAGCAGCGACAGCGGCGGGCTAGCGGGTACAGATACGCAGTATTTT.

This clone was found a few times. The chain employs TRBV4-2 and TRBJ1-4; D possibly corresponds to TRBD1 (5 bases). The CDR3 consists of 16 residues. V was clipped by 0 bases and J by 7 bases, with 15 bases between them. Germline V gene sequence: CDR1 LGHNA, CDR2 YNFKEQ. CDR3 loop: CASSQEVQGGGEKLFF. The CDR3 bases are TGTGCCAGCAGCCAAGAAGTCCAGGGAGGTGGTGAAAAACTGTTTTTT.

J is TRBJ1-6 and V is TRBV7-2; no firm D call. Looked up from germline, CDR1 is SGHTA and CDR2 is FQGNSA. V lost 2 bases and J 4 bases, leaving 18 bases between the germline ends. The CDR3 loop spans 18 amino acids. This CDR3 is CASSLYQTTIGYNSPLHF. DNA of the CDR3: TGTGCCAGCAGCTTATACCAGACAACCATAGGATATAATTCACCCCTCCACTTT.

This clone was observed a handful of times. The chain couples TRBV7-7 to TRBJ2-5, with D perhaps matching TRBD1 (7 bases). This CDR3 comprises 17 residues. The V and J ends lost 1 base and 4 bases respectively, with 19 bases between them. Germline loops: CDR1 SSHAT, CDR2 FNYEAQ (reference sequence). This CDR3 is CASSLGRTGGGRETQYF. As DNA, the CDR3 is TGTGCCAGCAGCTTAGGGAGGACAGGAGGGGGCAGAGAGACCCAGTACTTC.

The gene calls are TRBV28 and TRBJ1-2; 7 nucleotides agree with TRBD1. The CDR3 extends over 15 amino acids. Trimming took 5 bases from V and 0 from J; bases not matched to a gene: 6. The V gene's germline CDR1 is MDHEN and CDR2 SYDVKM. CDR3 nucleotide sequence: TGTGCCAGCAGTCTGACCGGGACAGCTAACTATGGCTACACCTTC. As protein: CASSLTGTANYGYTF.

In this sample, this clone turned up a few times. V usage is TRBV7-2 and J usage is TRBJ2-7; no clear D gene. Germline loops: CDR1 SGHTA, CDR2 FQGNSA. The ends were cut back, 1 base at V and 1 base at J, with 5 bases in the middle. The CDR3 loop spans 13 amino acids. Here the CDR3 reads CASSLDSSYEQYF. The CDR3 DNA reads as TGTGCCAGCAGCTTAGACTCTTCCTACGAGCAGTACTTC.

In its sample, this clone was seen a few times. The chain uses TRBV9 and TRBJ1-3; the D is unclear. Trimming took 0 bases from V and 3 from J, leaving 10 bases between them. In germline, CDR1 is SGDLS, CDR2 YYNGEE. There are 15 residues in the CDR3. The DNA of the CDR3 is TGTGCCAGCAGCGTAGCTGAAGGGAGTGGAAACACCATATATTTT. It is translated as CASSVAEGSGNTIYF.

This clone was seen more than once but under ten times. The V gene is TRBV12-2, the J gene TRBJ1-6; no check of the table's D call, TRBD1, against the DNA was made. TRBV12-2 is a known pseudogene. This CDR3 contains 16 residues. CDR3 amino acids: CASRLDRISWDSPLHF. CDR3 DNA sequence: TGTGCAAGTCGCTTGGACAGGATATCATGGGATTCACCCCTCCACTTT.